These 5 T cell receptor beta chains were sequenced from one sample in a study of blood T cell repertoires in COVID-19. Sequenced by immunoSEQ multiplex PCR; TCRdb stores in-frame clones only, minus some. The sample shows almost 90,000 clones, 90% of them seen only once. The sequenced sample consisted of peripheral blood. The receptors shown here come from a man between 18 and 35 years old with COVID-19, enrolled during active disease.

DNA of the CDR3: TGTGCCAGCAGTGGCCCTGGGGGGGGCCTATTAAATGAGCAGTTCTTC. Its protein product is CASSGPGGGLLNEQFF. The rearrangement links TRBV28 to TRBJ2-1; tentatively, D is TRBD2 (7 bases). Per the germline V gene, CDR1 is MDHEN and CDR2 is SYDVKM. The CDR3 runs 16 residues. V was trimmed by 5 bases and J by 7 bases, leaving 21 bases between them.

The CDR3 here is CASSLDSTRETQYF. The CDR3 DNA reads TGTGCCAGCAGCTTAGACTCTACGAGGGAGACCCAGTACTTC. V usage is TRBV13 and J usage is TRBJ2-5; D uncertain. Germline V gene data show CDR1 as PRHDT and CDR2 as FYEKMQ (reference sequence). The CDR3 totals 14 residues. V was pared by 1 base and J by 5 bases, with 11 bases between.

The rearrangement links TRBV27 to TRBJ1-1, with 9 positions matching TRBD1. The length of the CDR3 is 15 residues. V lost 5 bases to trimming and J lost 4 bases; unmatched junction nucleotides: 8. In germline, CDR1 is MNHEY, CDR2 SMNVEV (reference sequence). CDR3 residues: CASSRPGTGFTEAFF. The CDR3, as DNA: TGTGCCAGCAGTCGTCCCGGGACAGGGTTCACTGAAGCTTTCTTT.

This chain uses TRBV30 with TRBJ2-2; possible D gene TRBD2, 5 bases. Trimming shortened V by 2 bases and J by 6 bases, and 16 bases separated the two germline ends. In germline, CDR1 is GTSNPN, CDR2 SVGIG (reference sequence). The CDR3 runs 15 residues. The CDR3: CAWSYRDRVSGELFF. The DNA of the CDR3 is TGTGCCTGGAGTTATCGGGATAGGGTATCCGGGGAGCTGTTTTTT.

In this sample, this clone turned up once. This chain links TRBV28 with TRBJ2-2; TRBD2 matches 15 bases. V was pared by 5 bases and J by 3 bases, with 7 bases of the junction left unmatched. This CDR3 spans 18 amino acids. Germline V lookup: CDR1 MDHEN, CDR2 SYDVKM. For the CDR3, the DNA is TGTGCCAGCAGTGGCAGGACTAGCGGGAGGGTAGACACCGGGGAGCTGTTTTTT. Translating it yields CASSGRTSGRVDTGELFF.